The rows below give T cell receptor beta chains drawn from one sample of a study of T cell repertoires in cytomegalovirus infection. Their antigens are not known. TCRdb itself ran the reads through MiXCR, one entry per CDR3 protein. The sample holds around 770,000 distinct CDR3 sequences, 25% to 35% seen once. This specimen was cultured CD8+ T cells from PBMCs, taken from culture after CMV antigen stimulation. The receptor set was obtained from a human donor in good health (CMV status not recorded). Some clones in this sample may be carry-over from other donors' samples. Each CDR3 is given with its conserved first and last residue. Each record gives: J gene, D gene, clone size, V gene, CDR3 DNA, CDR3 protein. A D gene is named only where the DNA matches it firmly. Only part of the rows carry a size: once, few, many, or a class if the clone is expanded.

TRBJ1-2	.	many	TRBV7-2	TGTGCCAGCAGCACCTCCTGGGGGACGGCACCACTCTATGGCTACACCTTC	CASSTSWGTAPLYGYTF
TRBJ1-5	.	.	TRBV10-3	TGTGCCATCAGTGAGTCGGAAGATAGCAATCAGCCCCAGCATTTT	CAISESEDSNQPQHF
TRBJ2-1	TRBD2	.	TRBV12-3/TRBV12-4	TGTGCCAGCACCGAGGGGGTGACTAGCGGGGCGGGGTCCTACAATGAGCAGTTCTTC	CASTEGVTSGAGSYNEQFF
TRBJ1-1	.	few	TRBV7-6	TGTGCTAGCAGCCATATGTTTGGGGACGCTGAAGCTTTCTTT	CASSHMFGDAEAFF
TRBJ1-3	.	few	TRBV7-9	TGTGCCAGCAGCGAGGACATTTACTCTGGAAACACCATATATTTT	CASSEDIYSGNTIYF
TRBJ1-3	TRBD1	.	TRBV13	TGTGCCAGCAGCACCCTGGAAGGAGGGGGCGCAAACACCATATATTTT	CASSTLEGGGANTIYF
TRBJ2-5	TRBD2	few	TRBV4-1	TGCGCCAGCAGCCAAGATAGAGAAGAAGCGGGGGAGCAAGAGACCCAGTACTTC	CASSQDREEAGEQETQYF
TRBJ2-7	.	.	TRBV11-2	TGTGCCAGCAGTTCTACGGGACATACCTACGAGCAGTACTTC	CASSSTGHTYEQYF
TRBJ1-2	.	few	TRBV7-9	TGTGCCAGCAGCTTAGGTCTGGGACTTAACTATGGCTACACCTTC	CASSLGLGLNYGYTF
TRBJ2-3	.	many	TRBV7-8	TGTGCCAGCAGCTTAGAAGTGACAGATACGCAGTATTTT	CASSLEVTDTQYF
TRBJ2-1	.	.	TRBV12-3/TRBV12-4	TGTGCCAGCAGTTTAAAACTGCGCGTCAATGAGCAGTTCTTC	CASSLKLRVNEQFF
TRBJ2-5	TRBD2	.	TRBV20-1	TGCAGTGCCATTAGCGGGGGGGCCTTGGAGACCCAGTACTTC	CSAISGGALETQYF
TRBJ2-2	TRBD1	many	TRBV7-6	TGTGCCAGCAGCTTAGATTATGGGACAGGGGGCACCGGGGAGCTGTTTTTT	CASSLDYGTGGTGELFF
TRBJ1-5	.	few	TRBV27	TGTGCCAGCAGTTTATGGGCAGGCAATCAGCCCCAGCATTTT	CASSLWAGNQPQHF
TRBJ1-1	TRBD1	.	TRBV27	TGTGCCAGCAGGTCGACAGGGAGCGCTTTCTTT	CASRSTGSAFF
TRBJ1-3	.	few	TRBV7-9	TGTGCCAGCAGCTCAGGCATAATTGACAAGCACTCTGGAAACACCATATATTTT	CASSSGIIDKHSGNTIYF
TRBJ2-2	.	.	TRBV9	TGTGCCAGCAGCCCCCGGTCCCTGTCCGGGGAGCTGTTTTTT	CASSPRSLSGELFF
TRBJ1-2	.	few	TRBV4-1	TGCGCCAGCAGCCAAACCGGGACACCTCTAGGTCGCTTC	CASSQTGTPLGRF
TRBJ1-1	.	few	TRBV2	TGTGCCAGCAGTGAAACTCGAAGGGACACTGAAGCTTTCTTT	CASSETRRDTEAFF
TRBJ1-3	TRBD1	many	TRBV7-2	TGTGCCAGCAGCATGGACAGGGCCTTTCGCTCTGGAAACACCATATATTTT	CASSMDRAFRSGNTIYF
TRBJ1-6	.	many	TRBV7-2	TGTGCCAGCAGGACTGAGGACTCCTATAATTCACCCCTCCACTTT	CASRTEDSYNSPLHF
TRBJ2-7	TRBD1	.	TRBV19	TGTGCCAGTAGTATATCGGGACAGGGCTCCTACGAGCAGTACTTC	CASSISGQGSYEQYF
TRBJ2-1	TRBD2	.	TRBV5-5	TGTGCCAGCAGCTACACCGGGACTAGCTCGAATGAGCAGTTCTTC	CASSYTGTSSNEQFF
TRBJ2-2	.	.	TRBV7-6	TGTGCCAGCAGCTTAGTGCAGGGACGTCCCACCGGGGAGCTGTTTTTT	CASSLVQGRPTGELFF
TRBJ2-1	.	few	TRBV7-6	TGTGCCAGCAGCCTGAGGACTGGGGGCTCCTACAATGAGCAGTTCTTC	CASSLRTGGSYNEQFF
TRBJ2-2	.	.	TRBV2	TGTGCCACCCAAGAAGGTGCGAACACCGGGGAGCTGTTTTTT	CATQEGANTGELFF
TRBJ1-1	.	.	TRBV11-3	TGTGCCAGCAGCCCCCCCCCGGGTGGAACTGAAGCTTTCTTT	CASSPPPGGTEAFF
TRBJ2-7	TRBD1	.	TRBV10-3	TGTGCCATCAGCGGGACAGGGGCTGACGAGCAGTACTTC	CAISGTGADEQYF
TRBJ1-6	TRBD1	once	TRBV3-1	TGTGCCAGCAGCGCCGGACAGGGCGCTTCACCCCTCCACTTT	CASSAGQGASPLHF
TRBJ2-7	.	.	TRBV27	TGTGCCAGCAGTTTATCGTTGGGCGAGCAGTACTTC	CASSLSLGEQYF
TRBJ2-4	TRBD2	few	TRBV19	TGTGCCAGTAGTATAGAAGAGTGGGAGCGGGGGAGGAAAAACATTCAGTACTTC	CASSIEEWERGRKNIQYF
TRBJ2-1	.	many	TRBV7-6	TGTGCCAGCAGCTTAGCGGGGGAATTGGGTGAGCAGTTCTTC	CASSLAGELGEQFF
TRBJ2-1	.	many	TRBV7-6	TGTGCCAGCAGCTCATCGGATCATGAGCAGTTCTTC	CASSSSDHEQFF
TRBJ2-2	TRBD1	few	TRBV19	TGTGCCACCTCGACAGGGGCCGGGGAGCTGTTTTTT	CATSTGAGELFF
TRBJ1-1	TRBD1	.	TRBV28	TGTGCCAGCAGAGAGACAGGGGCCACTGAAGCTTTCTTT	CASRETGATEAFF
TRBJ2-1	.	.	TRBV6-8	TGTGCCAGCAGTTACTACGTAGATGCCGACAATGAGCAGTTCTTC	CASSYYVDADNEQFF
TRBJ1-4	.	.	TRBV5-5	TGTGCCAGCAGCTTGTCGGGGGCGCGGGAAAAACTGTTTTTT	CASSLSGAREKLFF
TRBJ2-3	.	.	TRBV12-3/TRBV12-4	TGTGCCAGCAGGGGGCCCACAGATACGCAGTATTTT	CASRGPTDTQYF
TRBJ1-5	TRBD1	few	TRBV2	TGTGCCAGCAGGAGGGACAGGGGGCTGAGGAGCAATCAGCCCCAGCATTTT	CASRRDRGLRSNQPQHF
TRBJ2-1	.	many	TRBV7-6	TGTGCCAGCAGCGGGGCTTACAATGAGCAGTTCTTC	CASSGAYNEQFF
TRBJ2-3	TRBD2	many	TRBV7-8	TGTGCCAGCAGCCCGTTACTAGCGATTGGCCTATCTACGCAGTATTTT	CASSPLLAIGLSTQYF
TRBJ2-3	.	many	TRBV7-2	TGTGCCAGCAGCTTAGATCGGGGGGCCCCCGTTGATACGCAGTATTTT	CASSLDRGAPVDTQYF